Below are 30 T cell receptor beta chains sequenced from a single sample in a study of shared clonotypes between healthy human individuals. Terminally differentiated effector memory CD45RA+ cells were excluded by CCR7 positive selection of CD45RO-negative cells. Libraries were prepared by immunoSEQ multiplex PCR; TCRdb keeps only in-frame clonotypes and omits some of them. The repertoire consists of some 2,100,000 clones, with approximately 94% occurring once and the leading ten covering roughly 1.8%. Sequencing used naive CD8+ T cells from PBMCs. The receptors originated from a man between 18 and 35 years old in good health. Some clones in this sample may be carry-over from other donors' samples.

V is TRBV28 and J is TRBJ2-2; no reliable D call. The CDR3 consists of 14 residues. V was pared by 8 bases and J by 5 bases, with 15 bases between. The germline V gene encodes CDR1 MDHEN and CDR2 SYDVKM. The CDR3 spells CASLGNVRTGELFF. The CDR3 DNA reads TGTGCCAGCCTCGGTAACGTTAGGACCGGGGAGCTGTTTTTT.

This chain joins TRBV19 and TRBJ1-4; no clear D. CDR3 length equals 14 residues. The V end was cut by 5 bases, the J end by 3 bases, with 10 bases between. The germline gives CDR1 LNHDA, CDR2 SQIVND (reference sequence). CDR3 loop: CASSDRDPNEKLFF. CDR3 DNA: TGTGCCAGTAGTGACCGTGACCCTAATGAAAAACTGTTTTTT.

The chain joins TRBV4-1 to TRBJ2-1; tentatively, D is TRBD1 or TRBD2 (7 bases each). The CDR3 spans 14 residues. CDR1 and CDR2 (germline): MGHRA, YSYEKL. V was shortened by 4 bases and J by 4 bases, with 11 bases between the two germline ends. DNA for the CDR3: TGCGCCAGCAGCCGGGGGGGACAGTACAATGAGCAGTTCTTC. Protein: CASSRGGQYNEQFF.

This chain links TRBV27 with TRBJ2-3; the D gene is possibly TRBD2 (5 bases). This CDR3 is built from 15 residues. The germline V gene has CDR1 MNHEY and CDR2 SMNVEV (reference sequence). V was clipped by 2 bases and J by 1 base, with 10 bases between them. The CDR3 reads CASSLNPAGTDTQYF. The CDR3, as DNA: TGTGCCAGCAGTTTAAATCCAGCGGGCACAGATACGCAGTATTTT.

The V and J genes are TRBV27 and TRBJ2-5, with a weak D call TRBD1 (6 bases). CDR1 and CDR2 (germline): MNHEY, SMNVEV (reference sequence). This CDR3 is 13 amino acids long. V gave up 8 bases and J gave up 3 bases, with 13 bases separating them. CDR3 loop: CASRRGNEETQYF. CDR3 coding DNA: TGTGCCAGCCGCAGGGGTAACGAAGAGACCCAGTACTTC.

The DNA for the CDR3 is TGTGCCAGCAGACTGGGGACAAAGGCTAACTATGGCTACACCTTC. This encodes CASRLGTKANYGYTF. The chain is built from TRBV6-1 and TRBJ1-2; TRBD1 might be the D (6 bases). Germline lookup yields CDR1 MNHNS and CDR2 SASEGT. Trimming cost V 6 bases and J 0 bases, with 14 bases left between them. This CDR3 has 15 residues.

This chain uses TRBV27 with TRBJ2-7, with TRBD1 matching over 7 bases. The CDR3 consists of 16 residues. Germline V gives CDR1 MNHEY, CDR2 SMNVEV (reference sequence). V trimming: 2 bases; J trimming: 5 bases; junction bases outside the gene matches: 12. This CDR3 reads CASSLVGGRGYNEQYF. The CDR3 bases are TGTGCCAGCAGTTTAGTTGGGGGCAGGGGGTACAACGAGCAGTACTTC.

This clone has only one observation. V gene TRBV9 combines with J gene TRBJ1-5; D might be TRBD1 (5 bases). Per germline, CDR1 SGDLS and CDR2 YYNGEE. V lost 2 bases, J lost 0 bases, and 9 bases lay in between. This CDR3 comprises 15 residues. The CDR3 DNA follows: TGTGCCAGCAGCGTTACAGGCAATAGCAATCAGCCCCAGCATTTT. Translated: CASSVTGNSNQPQHF.

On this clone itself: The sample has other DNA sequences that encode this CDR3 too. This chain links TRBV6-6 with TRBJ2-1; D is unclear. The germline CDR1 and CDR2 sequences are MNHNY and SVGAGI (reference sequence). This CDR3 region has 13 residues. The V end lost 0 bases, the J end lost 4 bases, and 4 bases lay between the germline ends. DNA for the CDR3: TGTGCCAGCAGTTACTCGAGATACAATGAGCAGTTCTTC. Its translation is CASSYSRYNEQFF.

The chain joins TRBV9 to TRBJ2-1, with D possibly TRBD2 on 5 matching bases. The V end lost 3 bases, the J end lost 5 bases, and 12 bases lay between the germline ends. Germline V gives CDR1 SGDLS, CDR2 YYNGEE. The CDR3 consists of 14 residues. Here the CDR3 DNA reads TGTGCCAGCAGCGATCGGACTGCAGACAATGAGCAGTTCTTC. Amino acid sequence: CASSDRTADNEQFF. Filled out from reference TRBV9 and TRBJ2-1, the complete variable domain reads DSGVTQTPKHLITATGQRVTLRCSPRSGDLSVYWYQQSLDQGLQFLIQYYNGEERAKGNILERFSAQQFPDLHSELNLSSLELGDSALYFCASSDRTADNEQFFGPGTRLTVL.

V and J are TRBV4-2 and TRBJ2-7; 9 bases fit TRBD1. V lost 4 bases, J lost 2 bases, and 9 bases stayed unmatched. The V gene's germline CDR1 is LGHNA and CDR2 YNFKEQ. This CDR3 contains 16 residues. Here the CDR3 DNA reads TGTGCCAGCAGCCTGCATGGGACAGGGACTACCTACGAGCAGTACTTC. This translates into CASSLHGTGTTYEQYF.

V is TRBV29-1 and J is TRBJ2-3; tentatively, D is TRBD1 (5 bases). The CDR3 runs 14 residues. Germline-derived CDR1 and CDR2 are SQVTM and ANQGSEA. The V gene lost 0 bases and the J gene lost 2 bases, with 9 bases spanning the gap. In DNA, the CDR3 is TGCAGCGTTGAAGACAGGGCCCTCACAGATACGCAGTATTTT. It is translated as CSVEDRALTDTQYF.

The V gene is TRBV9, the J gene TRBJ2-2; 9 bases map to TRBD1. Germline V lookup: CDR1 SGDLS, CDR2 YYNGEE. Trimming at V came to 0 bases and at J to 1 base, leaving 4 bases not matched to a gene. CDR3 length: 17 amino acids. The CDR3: CASSVAKGQGNTGELFF. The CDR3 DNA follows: TGTGCCAGCAGCGTAGCAAAGGGACAGGGGAACACCGGGGAGCTGTTTTTT.

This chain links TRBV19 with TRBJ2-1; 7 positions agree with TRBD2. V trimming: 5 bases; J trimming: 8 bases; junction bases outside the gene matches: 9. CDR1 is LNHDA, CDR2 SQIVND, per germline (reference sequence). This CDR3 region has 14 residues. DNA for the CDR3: TGTGCCAGTAGTTTCCAACGGGGGGTTTATGAGCAGTTCTTC. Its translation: CASSFQRGVYEQFF.

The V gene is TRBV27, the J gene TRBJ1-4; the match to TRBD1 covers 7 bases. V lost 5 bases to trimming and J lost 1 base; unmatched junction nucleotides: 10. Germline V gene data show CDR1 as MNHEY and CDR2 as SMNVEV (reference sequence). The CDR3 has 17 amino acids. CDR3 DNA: TGTGCCAGCAGTCTCCGGGACAGTTCCTTAACTAATGAAAAACTGTTTTTT. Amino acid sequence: CASSLRDSSLTNEKLFF.

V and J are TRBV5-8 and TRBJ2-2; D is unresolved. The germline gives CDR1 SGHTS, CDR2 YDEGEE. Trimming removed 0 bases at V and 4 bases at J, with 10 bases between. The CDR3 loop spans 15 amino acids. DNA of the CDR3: TGTGCCAGCAGCTTGGAGGCGGTCATCACCGGGGAGCTGTTTTTT. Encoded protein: CASSLEAVITGELFF.

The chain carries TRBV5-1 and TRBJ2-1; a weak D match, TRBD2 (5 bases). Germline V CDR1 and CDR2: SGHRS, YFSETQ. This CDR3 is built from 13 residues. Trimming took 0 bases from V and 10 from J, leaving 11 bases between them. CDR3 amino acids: CASSLVEAEEQFF. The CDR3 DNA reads TGCGCCAGCAGCTTGGTAGAAGCGGAAGAGCAGTTCTTC.

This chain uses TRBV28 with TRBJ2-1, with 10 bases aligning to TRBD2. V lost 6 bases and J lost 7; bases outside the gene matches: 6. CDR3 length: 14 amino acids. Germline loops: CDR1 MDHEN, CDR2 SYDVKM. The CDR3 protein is CASRESGRGNEQFF. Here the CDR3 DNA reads TGTGCCAGCAGGGAGAGCGGGAGGGGTAATGAGCAGTTCTTC.

CDR3 loop: CASSPLLGGTDGYTF. In DNA, the CDR3 is TGTGCCAGCAGCCCCCTGTTGGGAGGAACGGATGGCTACACCTTC. The chain couples TRBV13 to TRBJ1-2; D uncertain. Germline V CDR1 and CDR2: PRHDT, FYEKMQ (reference sequence). The ends were cut back, 5 bases at V and 6 bases at J, with 19 bases in the middle. The CDR3 runs 15 residues. The variable domain in full, with the rest retrieved from reference TRBV13 and TRBJ1-2, is AAGVIQSPRHLIKEKRETATLKCYPIPRHDTVYWYQQGPGQDPQFLISFYEKMQSDKGSIPDRFSAQQFSDYHSELNMSSLELGDSALYFCASSPLLGGTDGYTFGSGTRLTVV.

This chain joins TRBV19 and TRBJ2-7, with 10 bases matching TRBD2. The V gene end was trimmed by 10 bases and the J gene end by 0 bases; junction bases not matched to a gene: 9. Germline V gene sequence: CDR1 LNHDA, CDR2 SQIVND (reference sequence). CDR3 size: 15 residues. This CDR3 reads CATSTSGTRSYEQYF. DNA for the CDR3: TGTGCCACCTCAACTAGCGGGACGCGCTCCTACGAGCAGTACTTC.

This CDR3 is CASSLSGVSSYNEQFF. DNA of the CDR3: TGTGCCAGCAGTTTGTCGGGGGTGAGCTCCTACAATGAGCAGTTCTTC. The chain couples TRBV7-9 to TRBJ2-1; possibly TRBD2 for D (6 bases). Germline assignment: CDR1 SEHNR and CDR2 FQNEAQ (reference sequence). V was shortened by 6 bases and J by 0 bases, with 15 bases between the two germline ends. There are 16 residues in the CDR3.

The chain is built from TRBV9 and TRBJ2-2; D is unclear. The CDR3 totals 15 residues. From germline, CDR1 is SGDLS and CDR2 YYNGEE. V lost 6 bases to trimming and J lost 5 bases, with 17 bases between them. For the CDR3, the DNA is TGTGCCAGCACCGGTGGGCCCGGGCGGACCGGGGAGCTGTTTTTT. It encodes CASTGGPGRTGELFF.

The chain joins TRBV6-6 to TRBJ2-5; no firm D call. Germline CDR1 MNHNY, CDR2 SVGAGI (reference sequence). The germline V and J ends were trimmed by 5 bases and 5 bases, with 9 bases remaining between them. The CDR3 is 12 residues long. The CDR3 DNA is TGTGCCAGCAGTACTTCCGAGGAGACCCAGTACTTC. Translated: CASSTSEETQYF.

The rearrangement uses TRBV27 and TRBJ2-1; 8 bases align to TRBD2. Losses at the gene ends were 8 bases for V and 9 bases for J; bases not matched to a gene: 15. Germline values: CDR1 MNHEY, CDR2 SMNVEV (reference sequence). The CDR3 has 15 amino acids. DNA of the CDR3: TGTGCCAGCCATTCCCTTGAGCGGGAGATATTTGAGCAGTTCTTC. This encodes CASHSLEREIFEQFF.

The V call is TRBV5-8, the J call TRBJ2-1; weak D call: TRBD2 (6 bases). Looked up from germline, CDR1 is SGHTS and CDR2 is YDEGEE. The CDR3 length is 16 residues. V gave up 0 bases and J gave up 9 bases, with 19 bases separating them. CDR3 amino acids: CASSLVIDTVGGEQFF. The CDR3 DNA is TGTGCCAGCAGCTTGGTCATCGATACAGTCGGGGGTGAGCAGTTCTTC.

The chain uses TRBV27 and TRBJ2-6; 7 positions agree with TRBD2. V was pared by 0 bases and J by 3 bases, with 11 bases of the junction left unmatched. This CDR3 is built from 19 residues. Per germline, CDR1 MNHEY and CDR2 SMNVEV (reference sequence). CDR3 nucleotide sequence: TGTGCCAGCAGTTTATCAGCGGGGTCTTGGCCTTATGGGGCCAACGTCCTGACTTTC. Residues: CASSLSAGSWPYGANVLTF.

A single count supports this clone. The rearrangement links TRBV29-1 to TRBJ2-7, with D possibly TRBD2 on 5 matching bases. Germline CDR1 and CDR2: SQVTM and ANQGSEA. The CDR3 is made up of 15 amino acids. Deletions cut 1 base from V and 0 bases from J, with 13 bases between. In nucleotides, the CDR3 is TGCAGCGTTGAAGCCCCCCGGGGTTTCTCCTACGAGCAGTACTTC. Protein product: CSVEAPRGFSYEQYF.

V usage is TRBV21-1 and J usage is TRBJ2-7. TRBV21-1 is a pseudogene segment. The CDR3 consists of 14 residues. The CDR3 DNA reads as TGTGCCAGCAGCAAAGACGCAGCAGCCTACGAGCAGTACTTC. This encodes CASSKDAAAYEQYF.

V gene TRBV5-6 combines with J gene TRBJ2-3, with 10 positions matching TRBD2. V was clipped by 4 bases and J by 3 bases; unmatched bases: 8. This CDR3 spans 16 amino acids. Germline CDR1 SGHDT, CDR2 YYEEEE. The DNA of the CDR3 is TGTGCCAGCAGCGCGTTAGCGGGAGGTGGGACAGATACGCAGTATTTT. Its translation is CASSALAGGGTDTQYF.

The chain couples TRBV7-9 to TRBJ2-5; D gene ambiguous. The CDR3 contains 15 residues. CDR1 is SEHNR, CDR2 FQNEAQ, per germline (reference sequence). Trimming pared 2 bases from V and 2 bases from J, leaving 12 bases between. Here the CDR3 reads CASSLPYGRQETQYF. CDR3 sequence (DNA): TGTGCCAGCAGCTTACCCTATGGTAGGCAAGAGACCCAGTACTTC.